What follows are 29 T cell receptor beta chains derived from one specimen sequenced in a study of human T cells and chemical hapten exposure. Via MiXCR, TCRdb re-called the RACE reads, giving one row per CDR3 protein. The data contain approximately 320,000 distinct CDR3 sequences, around 5.5% of them singletons. Time point meaning: pre-sensitization, week 0. The treatment was: therapeutic diphenylcyclopropenone sensitization with weekly scalp DPC. This material consisted of whole blood, taken in connection with sensitization to the hapten diphenylcyclopropenone (DPC). Receptors originate from a woman in her late teens or twenties with alopecia areata. Some clones in this sample may be carry-over from other donors' samples.

V usage is TRBV7-6 and J usage is TRBJ1-1; TRBD1 matches 9 bases. V was pared by 4 bases and J by 3 bases, with 15 bases of the junction left unmatched. This CDR3 is built from 18 residues. Germline assignment: CDR1 SGHVS and CDR2 FNYEAQ. CDR3 nucleotides: TGTGCCAGCAGCTCCTCCCACCCGGGACAGGGAGGGTACACTGAAGCTTTCTTT. This sequence encodes CASSSSHPGQGGYTEAFF.

The table lists this clonotype with a few counts. The chain recombines TRBV2 with TRBJ1-2, with D unclear. Trimming took off 2 bases at V and 4 bases at J, with 26 bases between the two ends. Looked up from germline, CDR1 is SNHLY and CDR2 is FYNNEI. The length of the CDR3 is 19 residues. The CDR3 DNA is TGTGCCAGCAGTGAATTGACCGACCGGGCCGCCCCGAGGCTCTATGGCTACACCTTC. This sequence encodes CASSELTDRAAPRLYGYTF.

This clonotype was seen repeatedly, ten times or more. CDR3 bases: TGTGCCAGCAGCCAAGATCCCTGGCAGGAGAGTCCTATCTCTGGAAACACCATATATTTT. Translated, it gives CASSQDPWQESPISGNTIYF. This chain uses TRBV4-2 with TRBJ1-3; no clear D gene. From germline, CDR1 is LGHNA and CDR2 YNFKEQ. The V gene lost 0 bases and the J gene lost 0 bases, with 21 bases spanning the gap. The CDR3 has 20 amino acids.

This clonotype turned up a few times. The chain combines TRBV20-1 with TRBJ2-7, with D perhaps matching TRBD1 (5 bases). The CDR3 extends over 14 amino acids. The V gene lost 1 base and the J gene lost 3 bases, with 13 bases spanning the gap. CDR1 and CDR2 from the germline V gene are DFQATT and SNEGSKA (reference sequence). The CDR3 nucleotides read TGCAGTGCTAGAGGGGTACAGGTAGTCTACGAGCAGTACTTC. Residues: CSARGVQVVYEQYF.

There are many counts of this clonotype. The chain uses TRBV6-2 or TRBV6-3 and TRBJ2-5; TRBD2 aligns across 7 bases. The CDR3 consists of 15 residues. The V and J ends lost 5 bases and 0 bases, in that order; junction bases with no gene match: 6. Germline V gives CDR1 MNHEY, CDR2 SVGEGT. CDR3 sequence (DNA): TGTGCCAGCAGTGCAGGGCTAGCGGACCAAGAGACCCAGTACTTC. This sequence encodes CASSAGLADQETQYF.

This clonotype occurred a few times. J is TRBJ2-7 and V is TRBV6-5; 8 bases are shared with TRBD1. The V segment lost 2 bases and the J segment 4 bases; nucleotides outside the gene matches: 10. The CDR3 totals 16 residues. Germline CDR1 is MNHEY and CDR2 is SVGAGI. The CDR3, as DNA: TGTGCCAGCAGTTACAGCCTCACGGACAGGGTATACGAGCAGTACTTC. The encoded protein is CASSYSLTDRVYEQYF.

This clonotype was recorded many times. The chain couples TRBV20-1 to TRBJ2-7, with unresolved D. Trimming stripped 3 bases from V and 6 bases from J, with 15 bases between. Germline V gene sequence: CDR1 DFQATT, CDR2 SNEGSKA (reference sequence). CDR3 length: 13 amino acids. Written as DNA, the CDR3 is TGCAGTGCTAGGATAAGGAATCTAGGCGAGCAGTACTTC. Translated: CSARIRNLGEQYF.

The sample holds a few counts of this clonotype. The J gene is TRBJ1-6, the V gene TRBV12-3 or TRBV12-4, with 10 bases fitting TRBD1. V gave up 6 bases and J gave up 10 bases; unmatched junction bases: 0. The CDR3 has 12 residues. This chain's CDR3 is CASRGQGSPLHF. CDR3 nucleotide sequence: TGTGCCAGCAGGGGACAGGGGTCACCCCTCCACTTT.

The sample holds a few counts of this clonotype. The CDR3 loop is CASSYRGAGKTGELFF. The CDR3 region has the DNA TGTGCCAGCAGTTACCGGGGAGCGGGGAAGACCGGGGAGCTGTTTTTT. V gene TRBV6-2 or TRBV6-3 combines with J gene TRBJ2-2, with 7 bases fitting TRBD2. With V trimmed by 2 bases and J by 5 bases, 8 bases remained unmatched. The germline CDR1 and CDR2 sequences are MNHEY and SVGEGT. This CDR3 is built from 16 residues.

A few counts support this clonotype. The V call is TRBV12-3 or TRBV12-4, the J call TRBJ1-1; D uncertain. The CDR3 consists of 12 residues. The V end lost 6 bases, the J end lost 7 bases, and 12 bases lay between the germline ends. CDR3 sequence (DNA): TGTGCCAGCAGCCCTCACGGGCTTGAAGCTTTCTTT. It translates to CASSPHGLEAFF.

This clonotype was counted at least ten times. The chain joins TRBV4-2 to TRBJ1-2; D is unresolved. Per germline, CDR1 LGHNA and CDR2 YNFKEQ. Trimming took 1 base from V and 2 from J, leaving 11 bases between them. The CDR3 extends over 15 amino acids. The CDR3 region is CASSQVAGSNYGYTF. CDR3 nucleotides: TGTGCCAGCAGCCAAGTGGCGGGATCCAACTATGGCTACACCTTC.

The chain links TRBV29-1 to TRBJ2-3; D not certain. This CDR3 has 13 residues. The germline V and J ends were trimmed by 6 bases and 6 bases, with 16 bases remaining between them. The germline CDR1 and CDR2 sequences are SQVTM and ANQGSEA. The CDR3 sequence: CSVQAWARDTQYF. The CDR3 nucleotides are TGCAGCGTCCAGGCCTGGGCCAGGGATACGCAGTATTTT.

This clonotype was seen repeatedly, ten times or more. The chain couples TRBV7-9 to TRBJ2-5, with 9 bases that match TRBD2. The germline gives CDR1 SEHNR, CDR2 FQNEAQ (reference sequence). Trimming cost V 4 bases and J 0 bases; bases outside gene matches: 6. CDR3 length: 16 amino acids. The chain's CDR3 is CASSSVAGAYQETQYF. CDR3 in DNA: TGTGCCAGCAGCTCCGTAGCGGGGGCGTACCAAGAGACCCAGTACTTC. The whole variable domain, remainder taken from reference TRBV7-9 and TRBJ2-5, is DTGVSQNPRHKITKRGQNVTFRCDPISEHNRLYWYRQTLGQGPEFLTYFQNEAQLEKSRLLSDRFSAERPKGSFSTLEIQRTEQGDSAMYLCASSSVAGAYQETQYFGPGTRLLVL.

This clonotype has only a few counts. V and J are TRBV29-1 and TRBJ1-2, with TRBD1 matching over 7 bases. The CDR3 loop spans 13 amino acids. The V gene's germline CDR1 is SQVTM and CDR2 ANQGSEA. V shed 5 bases, J shed 5 bases, and the junction held 8 bases outside the gene matches. The CDR3 sequence is CSVTQGVRYGYTF. The CDR3 region has the DNA TGCAGCGTTACGCAGGGGGTGCGGTATGGCTACACCTTC.

This clonotype was recorded a few times. The V and J genes are TRBV10-3 and TRBJ2-7; possible D gene TRBD2, 6 bases. Trimming cost V 3 bases and J 1 base, with 10 bases left between them. This CDR3 is built from 14 residues. Germline CDR1 is ENHRY and CDR2 is SYGVKD. Here the CDR3 DNA reads TGTGCCATCAGTGAACGAAGCGGGTCCTACGAGCAGTACTTC. Translation: CAISERSGSYEQYF.

This chain's CDR3 is CASSHKDGVMAQHF. In nucleotides, the CDR3 is TGTGCCAGCAGCCATAAAGACGGGGTTATGGCCCAGCATTTT. V gene TRBV3-1 combines with J gene TRBJ1-5; D ambiguous. The CDR3 loop spans 14 amino acids. Germline assignment: CDR1 LGHDT and CDR2 YNNKEL (reference sequence). Trimming pared 3 bases from V and 11 bases from J, leaving 17 bases between.

Ten or more counts support this clonotype. The chain recombines TRBV18 with TRBJ1-5; D remains ambiguous. With 2 bases removed from V and 7 bases from J, the gap between germline ends came to 15 bases. Germline CDR1 reads KGHSH; CDR2 reads LQKENI. The CDR3 consists of 15 residues. This chain's CDR3 is CASSPSGVRGQPQHF. The CDR3 coding sequence is TGTGCCAGCTCACCATCTGGGGTAAGAGGACAGCCCCAGCATTTT.

This sequence joins TRBV10-3 and TRBJ2-5; 8 bases are a match to TRBD2. From germline, CDR1 is ENHRY and CDR2 SYGVKD. J was trimmed by 1 base and V by 3 bases; bases with no gene match: 4. CDR3 length equals 15 residues. DNA of the CDR3: TGTGCCATCAGTGACAGTAGCGGGGCCCAAGAGACCCAGTACTTC. Protein product: CAISDSSGAQETQYF.

This chain links TRBV7-6 with TRBJ2-1; 7 bases agree with TRBD1. The length of the CDR3 is 16 residues. With 1 base clipped from V and 2 bases from J, the junction kept 5 bases outside the gene matches. Germline V gene lookup returns CDR1 SGHVS and CDR2 FNYEAQ. For the CDR3, the DNA is TGTGCCAGCAGCTTAGATGGGCAGGGGGCCTACAATGAGCAGTTCTTC. It codes for CASSLDGQGAYNEQFF.

This clonotype has just a few counts. The J gene is TRBJ2-3, the V gene TRBV29-1, with D unresolved. The CDR3 length is 12 residues. V lost 4 bases to trimming and J lost 4 bases, with 9 bases between them. Germline V gives CDR1 SQVTM, CDR2 ANQGSEA. The CDR3 DNA reads as TGCAGCGTTGGGGTAGCATCAGATACGCAGTATTTT. Its protein is CSVGVASDTQYF.

The chain uses TRBV27 and TRBJ2-6; 10 bases are shared with TRBD1. V was pared by 7 bases and J by 3 bases, with 12 bases of the junction left unmatched. CDR1 and CDR2 from the germline V gene are MNHEY and SMNVEV (reference sequence). CDR3 size: 18 residues. The chain's CDR3 is CASKEGGQGMLGANVLTF. The CDR3 coding sequence is TGTGCCAGCAAGGAGGGGGGACAGGGGATGCTTGGGGCCAACGTCCTGACTTTC.

Many counts were recorded for this clonotype. The gene calls are TRBV12-3 or TRBV12-4 and TRBJ2-1; D may match TRBD1 or TRBD2 (5 bases each). The CDR3 totals 12 residues. Trimming left V 3 bases short and J 6 bases short, with 6 bases between. The CDR3 DNA reads as TGTGCCAGCAGTTTTGGGGGCAATGAGCAGTTCTTC. Protein: CASSFGGNEQFF.

The chain combines TRBV5-4 with TRBJ1-2, with D possibly TRBD1 on 5 matching bases. The CDR3 covers 15 residues. The germline V gene encodes CDR1 SGHNT and CDR2 YYREEE (reference sequence). The germline V and J ends were trimmed by 0 bases and 8 bases, with 17 bases remaining between them. CDR3 DNA sequence: TGTGCCAGCAGCTTGGGGGGGACTCCTCAGGGAGGCTACACCTTC. Its translation is CASSLGGTPQGGYTF.

The table lists this clonotype with many counts. CDR3 nucleotides: TGTGCCAGCAGCTCCGCGGGGGTGGAGACCCAGTACTTC. Translated: CASSSAGVETQYF. This rearrangement joins TRBV7-2 to TRBJ2-5; 7 bases align to TRBD2. Germline trimming cut 4 bases from V and 5 bases from J; bases unmatched to any gene: 4. Germline CDR1 is SGHTA and CDR2 is FQGNSA. The CDR3 has 13 amino acids.

In its sample, this clonotype was seen many times. This chain uses TRBV3-1 with TRBJ2-2, with D perhaps TRBD1 (6 bases). This CDR3 is 15 amino acids long. Germline V CDR1 and CDR2: LGHDT, YNNKEL (reference sequence). V shed 4 bases and J shed 2 bases, with 11 bases lying between them. For the CDR3, the DNA is TGTGCCAGCAGCCTCCGACAGGTTAACACCGGGGAGCTGTTTTTT. This encodes CASSLRQVNTGELFF. The whole variable domain, remainder taken from reference TRBV3-1 and TRBJ2-2, is DTAVSQTPKYLVTQMGNDKSIKCEQNLGHDTMYWYKQDSKKFLKIMFSYNNKELIINETVPNRFSPKSPDKAHLNLHINSLELGDSAVYFCASSLRQVNTGELFFGEGSRLTVL.

The chain joins TRBV12-3 or TRBV12-4 to TRBJ2-1; TRBD1 matches at 9 bases. This CDR3 region has 15 residues. Germline trimming cut 1 base from V and 6 bases from J; bases unmatched to any gene: 4. The CDR3 here is CASSLGTGVSNEQFF. The CDR3 DNA reads TGTGCCAGCAGTTTAGGGACAGGGGTGAGCAATGAGCAGTTCTTC.

The V call is TRBV5-1, the J call TRBJ1-5, with 7 nucleotides matching TRBD1. J lost 0 bases, V lost 4 bases, and 4 bases had no gene match. Germline CDR1 and CDR2: SGHRS and YFSETQ. The CDR3 is made up of 15 amino acids. CDR3 protein: CASSRTGYSNQPQHF. DNA for the CDR3: TGCGCCAGCAGCCGGACAGGTTATAGCAATCAGCCCCAGCATTTT. Full variable domain (missing parts from reference TRBV5-1 and TRBJ1-5): KAGVTQTPRYLIKTRGQQVTLSCSPISGHRSVSWYQQTPGQGLQFLFEYFSETQRNKGNFPGRFSGRQFSNSRSEMNVSTLELGDSALYLCASSRTGYSNQPQHFGDGTRLSIL.

This clonotype was found many times. V and J are TRBV2 and TRBJ1-1; no firm D call. V lost 1 base and J 8 bases, leaving 17 bases between the germline ends. The germline V gene has CDR1 SNHLY and CDR2 FYNNEI. The length of the CDR3 is 15 residues. The CDR3 reads CASSEVSSQLKEAFF. CDR3 DNA sequence: TGTGCCAGCAGTGAAGTCTCGAGCCAATTGAAAGAAGCTTTCTTT.

V and J are TRBV12-3 or TRBV12-4 and TRBJ2-1; 13 bases are a match to TRBD2. Unmatched junction bases numbered 4, after V lost 2 bases and J lost 0 bases. The CDR3 totals 18 residues. CDR3: CASSLMTSGRSSYNEQFF. Written as DNA, the CDR3 is TGTGCCAGCAGTTTAATGACTAGCGGGAGGAGCTCCTACAATGAGCAGTTCTTC.